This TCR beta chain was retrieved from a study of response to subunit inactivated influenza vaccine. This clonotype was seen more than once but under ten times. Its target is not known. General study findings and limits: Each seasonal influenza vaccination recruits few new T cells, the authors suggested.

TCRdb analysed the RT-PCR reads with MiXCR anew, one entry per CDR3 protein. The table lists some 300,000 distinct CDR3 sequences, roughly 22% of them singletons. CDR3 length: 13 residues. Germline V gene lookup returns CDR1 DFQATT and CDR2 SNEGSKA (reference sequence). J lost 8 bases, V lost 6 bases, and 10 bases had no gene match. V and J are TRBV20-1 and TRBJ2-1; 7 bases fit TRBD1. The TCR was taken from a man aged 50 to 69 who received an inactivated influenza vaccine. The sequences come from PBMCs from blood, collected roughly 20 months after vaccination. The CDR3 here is CSASEGASDEQFF. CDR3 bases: TGCAGTGCGAGTGAGGGGGCAAGCGATGAGCAGTTCTTC.